This T cell receptor beta chain was identified in a study of T cells in Graves' hyperthyroidism and ophthalmopathy. Unmatched junction bases numbered 9, after V lost 6 bases and J lost 0 bases. CDR1 and CDR2 (germline): MNHEY, SVGEGT. This CDR3 has 16 amino acids. The table lists this clonotype with many counts. The TCR beta CDR3 regions underwent amplification using RNA transcripts as the source. HTBI primers were employed in a first-round RT-PCR of the TCR CDR3. MiXCR was run by TCRdb on the multiplex PCR reads, yielding one entry per CDR3 protein. The sample carries more than 300,000 distinct CDR3 sequences, about 17% recorded once.

This sequence was found in a young woman with Graves' hyperthyroidism that later progressed to Graves' ophthalmopathy. Sequencing input: blood. V usage is TRBV6-2 or TRBV6-3 and J usage is TRBJ2-3; 7 bases are a match to TRBD1. The CDR3 nucleotides read TGTGCCAGCAGCTCCTGGGACAGTGCTAGCACAGATACGCAGTATTTT. It translates to CASSSWDSASTDTQYF.